The rows below give T cell receptor beta chains drawn from one sample of a study of blood T cell repertoires in COVID-19. Profiled with immunoSEQ multiplex PCR; TCRdb holds only in-frame clones, not every one. Among approximately 260,000 clones, over 65% were seen once, and the ten largest hold about 4.9%. The sample comprised peripheral blood. Receptors originate from a man aged 55 to 70 who had recovered from COVID-19. Both conserved end residues are part of each CDR3. Fields, in order: V gene, D gene, clone size, J gene, CDR3 DNA, CDR3 protein. The D gene is left open where the match is weak. Not every row has a clone size; where given, it reads once, few, many or a size class.

>TRBV7-9|TRBD2|.|TRBJ2-4
TGTGCCAGCAGCCCCGGGAGGGGGGGAGCCAAAAACATTCAGTACTTC
CASSPGRGGAKNIQYF
>TRBV6-2/TRBV6-3|.|.|TRBJ2-7
TGTGCCAGCAGTGGACTCGTTTTTTACAACGAGCAGTACTTC
CASSGLVFYNEQYF
>TRBV29-1|.|.|TRBJ1-1
TGCAGCGTTGCGGTAGGGGGAGACACTGAAGCTTTCTTT
CSVAVGGDTEAFF
>TRBV5-4|.|.|TRBJ2-1
TGTGCCAGCAGCTTCAGGGGGGACAGAAATGAGCAGTTCTTC
CASSFRGDRNEQFF
>TRBV3-1/TRBV3-2|TRBD1|.|TRBJ1-1
TGTGCCAGCAGCCAACCGGGACAGGCGAACACTGAAGCTTTCTTT
CASSQPGQANTEAFF
>TRBV3-1/TRBV3-2|.|few|TRBJ1-1
TGTGCCAGCAGCCTTAAAATGAACACTGAAGCTTTCTTT
CASSLKMNTEAFF
>TRBV27|TRBD2|once|TRBJ2-3
TGTGCCAGCAGTTTATGGCCCTTGCGGGAGCCCCCCCGGGGAGATACGCAGTATTTT
CASSLWPLREPPRGDTQYF
>TRBV27|.|.|TRBJ2-6
TGTGCCAGCAGTTTGGAGTGGCGAATATCTGGGGCCAACGTCCTGACTTTC
CASSLEWRISGANVLTF
>TRBV19|.|few|TRBJ2-7
TGTGCCAGTAGTATAGATCCAGGCTCCTACGAGCAGTACTTC
CASSIDPGSYEQYF
>TRBV7-9|TRBD1|.|TRBJ1-2
TGTGCCAGCAGCTTAGACCCTCGGGACAGGGGGCCTCATGGCTACACCTTC
CASSLDPRDRGPHGYTF
>TRBV19|.|once|TRBJ2-7
TGTGCCAGTAGTATAGTGGCTAGCAGCTACGAGCAGTACTTC
CASSIVASSYEQYF
>TRBV5-1|TRBD1|.|TRBJ1-2
TGCGCCAGCAGCCCCGGACAGGAGGGTGGCTACACCTTC
CASSPGQEGGYTF
>TRBV7-8|TRBD1|.|TRBJ1-1
TGTGCCAGCAGCCCCGGGACAGCGAACACTGAAGCTTTCTTT
CASSPGTANTEAFF
>TRBV5-1|.|.|TRBJ1-2
TGCGCCAGCAGCTTGGAGGGGGTCTCTTATGGCTACACCTTC
CASSLEGVSYGYTF
>TRBV19|.|.|TRBJ2-1
TGTGCCAGTAGTATAAATAGCGTGGGTGAGCAGTTCTTC
CASSINSVGEQFF
>TRBV14|TRBD2|.|TRBJ2-3
TGTGCCAGCAGCCAACGACTAGCGGGTCGAGATACGCAGTATTTT
CASSQRLAGRDTQYF
>TRBV9|TRBD1|.|TRBJ1-3
TGTGCCAGCAGCATTGAGACAGGGGGCTCGACTGGAAACACCATATATTTT
CASSIETGGSTGNTIYF
>TRBV5-4|TRBD1|.|TRBJ1-5
TGTGCCAGCAGCAGGGGACAGGGCCGGGATCAGCCCCAGCATTTT
CASSRGQGRDQPQHF
>TRBV29-1|.|.|TRBJ2-1
TGCAGCGTTGAAGGGGGCATTTCCTACAATGAGCAGTTCTTC
CSVEGGISYNEQFF
>TRBV12-5|.|.|TRBJ2-2
TGTGCTAGTGGTCTCCTGTTGGCCGCCGGGGAGCTGTTTTTT
CASGLLLAAGELFF
>TRBV4-1|.|once|TRBJ2-7
TGCGCCAGCAGCCAAGAGCCGGTCAGGGGCTACGAGCAGTACTTC
CASSQEPVRGYEQYF
>TRBV5-1|TRBD2|.|TRBJ2-3
TGCGCCAGCAGCTTGGAGAGCGGGAGGCAAGATACGCAGTATTTT
CASSLESGRQDTQYF
>TRBV5-1|TRBD1|few|TRBJ2-7
TGCGCCAGCAGCTTGGGAGGGGACAGTTTCCCCTACGAGCAGTACTTC
CASSLGGDSFPYEQYF
>TRBV27|.|few|TRBJ1-4
TGTGCCAGCAGTTTATCGCCAGGGACAACTAATGAAAAACTGTTTTTT
CASSLSPGTTNEKLFF
>TRBV10-2|.|.|TRBJ1-1
TGCGCCAGCGGAGGTCCGGGATTCAACACTGAAGCTTTCTTT
CASGGPGFNTEAFF
>TRBV7-2|.|.|TRBJ1-6
TGTGCCAGCAGCTTTCTTAACGTCCAGGGGAGGGCCCCGCATTCACCCCTCCACTTT
CASSFLNVQGRAPHSPLHF